This note documents a single T cell receptor (beta chain) sequence. The V end was cut by 3 bases, the J end by 0 bases, with 15 bases between. CDR1 is SGHKS, CDR2 YYEKEE, per germline (reference sequence). The CDR3 spans 16 residues. The sample is drawn from a study of blood T cell repertoires in COVID-19. Study overall: The study drew acute and convalescent COVID-19 samples from the United States, Italy and Spain. T cells, B-cell-depleted T cells, or PBMCs supplied cDNA or gDNA.

How the authors handled the data: Reference gene primer amplification gave nucleated cell count estimates. The data were produced by immunoSEQ multiplex PCR, yet TCRdb's version contains in-frame clones alone and is incomplete. Clone size and V and J calls were adopted from that table, with D and trimming inferred from the DNA. The repertoire holds about 83,000 clones, with 90% as singletons. This rearrangement joins TRBV5-5 to TRBJ1-1; the D gene is possibly TRBD1 (6 bases). The material sequenced was peripheral blood. The receptor was derived from a woman aged 80 or older with active or convalescent COVID-19. The CDR3 loop reads CASSSQDSYMNTEAFF. In nucleotides, the CDR3 is TGTGCCAGCAGCTCCCAGGACAGCTACATGAACACTGAAGCTTTCTTT.